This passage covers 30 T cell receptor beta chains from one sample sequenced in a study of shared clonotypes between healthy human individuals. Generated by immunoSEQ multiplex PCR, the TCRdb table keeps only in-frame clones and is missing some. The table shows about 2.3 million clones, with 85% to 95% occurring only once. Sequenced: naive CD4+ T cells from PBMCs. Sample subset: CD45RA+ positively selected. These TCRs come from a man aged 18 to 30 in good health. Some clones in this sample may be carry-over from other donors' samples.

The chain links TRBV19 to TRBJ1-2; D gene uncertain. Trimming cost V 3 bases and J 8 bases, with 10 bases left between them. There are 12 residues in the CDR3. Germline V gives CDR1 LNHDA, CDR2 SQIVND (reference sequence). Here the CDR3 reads CASSILGGGYTF. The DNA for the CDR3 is TGTGCCAGTAGTATTTTGGGAGGCGGCTACACCTTC.

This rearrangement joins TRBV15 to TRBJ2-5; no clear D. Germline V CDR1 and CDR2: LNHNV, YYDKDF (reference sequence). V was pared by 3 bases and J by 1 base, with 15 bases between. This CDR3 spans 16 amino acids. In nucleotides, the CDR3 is TGTGCCACCAGCAGGGCCGCGGCCAGCGCCCAAGAGACCCAGTACTTC. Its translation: CATSRAAASAQETQYF.

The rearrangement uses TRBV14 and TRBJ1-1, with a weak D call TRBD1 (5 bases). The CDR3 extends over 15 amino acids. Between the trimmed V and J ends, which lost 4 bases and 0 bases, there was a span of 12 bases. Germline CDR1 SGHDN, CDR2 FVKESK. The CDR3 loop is CASSPQQVMNTEAFF. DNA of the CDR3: TGTGCCAGCAGCCCCCAACAGGTCATGAACACTGAAGCTTTCTTT. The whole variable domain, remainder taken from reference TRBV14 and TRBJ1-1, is EAGVTQFPSHSVIEKGQTVTLRCDPISGHDNLYWYRRVMGKEIKFLLHFVKESKQDESGMPNNRFLAERTGGTYSTLKVQPAELEDSGVYFCASSPQQVMNTEAFFGQGTRLTVV.

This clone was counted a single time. CDR3 in DNA: TGCGCCAGCAGCCCGCTAGCGGGAGGGGGCGATGAGCAGTTCTTC. Amino acid sequence: CASSPLAGGGDEQFF. This chain uses TRBV4-1 with TRBJ2-1; 12 bases agree with TRBD2. After removal of 4 bases from V and 8 bases from J, the junction contained 6 bases not matched to a gene. The CDR3 runs 15 residues. In germline, CDR1 is MGHRA, CDR2 YSYEKL.

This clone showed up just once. CDR3 sequence: CASSPARETYEQYF. The CDR3 DNA reads TGCGCCAGCAGCCCGGCTCGGGAGACCTACGAGCAGTACTTC. The chain uses TRBV5-1 and TRBJ2-7; weak D call: TRBD2 (6 bases). Trimming shortened V by 4 bases and J by 2 bases, and 13 bases separated the two germline ends. The CDR3 sequence is 14 residues long. Germline-derived CDR1 and CDR2 are SGHRS and YFSETQ.

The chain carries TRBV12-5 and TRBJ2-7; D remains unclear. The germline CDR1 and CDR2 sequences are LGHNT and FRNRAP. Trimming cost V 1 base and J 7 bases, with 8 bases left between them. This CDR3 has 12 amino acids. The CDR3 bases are TGTGCTAGTGGTTTGGGCAAGGGAGAGCAGTACTTC. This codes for CASGLGKGEQYF.

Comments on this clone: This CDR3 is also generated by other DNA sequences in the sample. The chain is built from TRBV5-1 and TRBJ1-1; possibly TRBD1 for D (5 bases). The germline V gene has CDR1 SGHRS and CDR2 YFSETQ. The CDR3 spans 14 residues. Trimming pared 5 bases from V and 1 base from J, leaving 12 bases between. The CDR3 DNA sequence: TGCGCCAGCAGTCCTGGACACCCGAACACTGAAGCTTTCTTT. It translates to CASSPGHPNTEAFF.

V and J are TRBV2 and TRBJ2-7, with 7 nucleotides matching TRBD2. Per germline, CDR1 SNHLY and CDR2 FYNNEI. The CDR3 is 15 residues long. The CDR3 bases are TGTACTTCTACCAGGGAGAGGTCGGGAGGCTACGAGCAGTACTTC. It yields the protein CTSTRERSGGYEQYF. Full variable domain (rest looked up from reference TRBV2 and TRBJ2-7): EPEVTQTPSHQVTQMGQEVILRCVPISNHLYFYWYRQILGQKVEFLVSFYNNEISEKSEIFDDQFSVERPDGSNFTLKIRSTKLEDSAMYFCTSTRERSGGYEQYFGPGTRLTVT.

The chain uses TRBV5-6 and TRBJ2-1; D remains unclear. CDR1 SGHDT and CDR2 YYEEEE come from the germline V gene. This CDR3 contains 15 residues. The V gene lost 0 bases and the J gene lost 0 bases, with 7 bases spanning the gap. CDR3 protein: CASSLAPSSYNEQFF. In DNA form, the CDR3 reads TGTGCCAGCAGCTTGGCCCCTTCCTCCTACAATGAGCAGTTCTTC.

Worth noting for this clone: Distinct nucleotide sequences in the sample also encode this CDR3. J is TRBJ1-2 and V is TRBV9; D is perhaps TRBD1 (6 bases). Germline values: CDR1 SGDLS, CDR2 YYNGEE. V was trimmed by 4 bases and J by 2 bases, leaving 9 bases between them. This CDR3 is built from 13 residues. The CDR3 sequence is CASSRDRNYGYTF. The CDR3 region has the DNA TGTGCCAGCAGCCGAGACAGGAACTATGGCTACACCTTC.

The DNA of the CDR3 is TGTGCCAGCACCCCAAGCGGATATTACTACGAGCAGTACTTC. Its protein product is CASTPSGYYYEQYF. V usage is TRBV6-5 and J usage is TRBJ2-7; weak D call: TRBD2 (5 bases). Germline V gives CDR1 MNHEY, CDR2 SVGAGI. This CDR3 comprises 14 residues. V shed 7 bases and J shed 3 bases, with 16 bases lying between them.

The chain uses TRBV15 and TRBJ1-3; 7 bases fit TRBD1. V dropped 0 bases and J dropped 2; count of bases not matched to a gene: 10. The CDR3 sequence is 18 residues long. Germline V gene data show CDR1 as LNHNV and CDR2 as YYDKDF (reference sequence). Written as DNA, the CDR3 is TGTGCCACCAGCAGAGACCACCTACAGGGGATAACTGGAAACACCATATATTTT. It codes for CATSRDHLQGITGNTIYF.

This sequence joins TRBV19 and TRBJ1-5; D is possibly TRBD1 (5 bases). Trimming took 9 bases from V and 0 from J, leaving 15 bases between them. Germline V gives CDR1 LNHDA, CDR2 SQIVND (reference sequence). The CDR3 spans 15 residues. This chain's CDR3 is CASMGRAYSNQPQHF. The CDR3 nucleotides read TGTGCCAGCATGGGGCGGGCTTATAGCAATCAGCCCCAGCATTTT.

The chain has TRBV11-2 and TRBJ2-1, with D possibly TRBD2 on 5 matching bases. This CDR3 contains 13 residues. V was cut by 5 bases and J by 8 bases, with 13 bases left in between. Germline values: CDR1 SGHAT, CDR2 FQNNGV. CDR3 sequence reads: CASSVGVEDEQFF. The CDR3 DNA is TGTGCCAGCAGCGTGGGAGTTGAGGATGAGCAGTTCTTC.

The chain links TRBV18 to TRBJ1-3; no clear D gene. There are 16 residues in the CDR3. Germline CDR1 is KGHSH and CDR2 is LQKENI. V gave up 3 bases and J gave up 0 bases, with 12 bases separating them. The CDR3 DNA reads TGTGCCAGCTCACCCCCGGGAGCGATCTCTGGAAACACCATATATTTT. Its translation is CASSPPGAISGNTIYF.

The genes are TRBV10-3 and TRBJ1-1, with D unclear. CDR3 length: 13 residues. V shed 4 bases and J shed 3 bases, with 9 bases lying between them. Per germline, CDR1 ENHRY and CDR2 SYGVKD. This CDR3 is CAISARTDTEAFF. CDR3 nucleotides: TGTGCCATCAGTGCCAGGACGGACACTGAAGCTTTCTTT.

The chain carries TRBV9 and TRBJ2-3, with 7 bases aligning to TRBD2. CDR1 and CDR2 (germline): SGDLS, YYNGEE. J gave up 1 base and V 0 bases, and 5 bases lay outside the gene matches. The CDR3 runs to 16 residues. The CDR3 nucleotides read TGTGCCAGCAGCGTAGGGAGTACTAGCGGCACAGATACGCAGTATTTT. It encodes CASSVGSTSGTDTQYF. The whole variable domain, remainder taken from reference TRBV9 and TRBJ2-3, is DSGVTQTPKHLITATGQRVTLRCSPRSGDLSVYWYQQSLDQGLQFLIQYYNGEERAKGNILERFSAQQFPDLHSELNLSSLELGDSALYFCASSVGSTSGTDTQYFGPGTRLTVL.

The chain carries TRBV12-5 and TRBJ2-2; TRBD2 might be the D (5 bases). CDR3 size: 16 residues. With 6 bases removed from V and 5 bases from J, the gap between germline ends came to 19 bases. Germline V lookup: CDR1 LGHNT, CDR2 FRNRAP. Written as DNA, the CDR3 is TGTGCTAGTGGCCGTTCGTTTAGAGGGCTAACCGGGGAGCTGTTTTTT. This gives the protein CASGRSFRGLTGELFF.

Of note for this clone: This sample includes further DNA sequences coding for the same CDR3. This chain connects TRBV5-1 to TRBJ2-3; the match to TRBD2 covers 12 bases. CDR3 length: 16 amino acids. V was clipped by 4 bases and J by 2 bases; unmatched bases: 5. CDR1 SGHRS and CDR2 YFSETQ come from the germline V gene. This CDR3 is CASSPGLAGYTDTQYF. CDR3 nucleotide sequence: TGCGCCAGCAGCCCCGGACTAGCGGGGTACACAGATACGCAGTATTTT.

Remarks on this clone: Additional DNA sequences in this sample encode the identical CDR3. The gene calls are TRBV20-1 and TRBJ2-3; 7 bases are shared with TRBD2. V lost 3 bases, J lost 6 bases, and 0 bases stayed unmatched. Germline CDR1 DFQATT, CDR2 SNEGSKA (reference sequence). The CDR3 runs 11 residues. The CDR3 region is CSARGGDTQYF. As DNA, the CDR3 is TGCAGTGCTAGGGGAGGGGATACGCAGTATTTT.

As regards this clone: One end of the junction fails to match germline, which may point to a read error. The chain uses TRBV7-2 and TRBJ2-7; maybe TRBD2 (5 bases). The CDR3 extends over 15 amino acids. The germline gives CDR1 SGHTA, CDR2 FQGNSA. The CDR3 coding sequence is TGTGCCAGCAGTTTAGGACTCGCCAGCTCCTACGAGCAGTACTTC. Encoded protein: CASSLGLASSYEQYF.

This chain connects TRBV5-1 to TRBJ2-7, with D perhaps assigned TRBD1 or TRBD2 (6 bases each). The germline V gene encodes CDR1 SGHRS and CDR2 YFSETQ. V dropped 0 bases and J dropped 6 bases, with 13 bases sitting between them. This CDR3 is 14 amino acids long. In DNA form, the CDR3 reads TGCGCCAGCAGCTTGGGACAGGTCGGGGGCGAGCAGTACTTC. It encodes CASSLGQVGGEQYF.

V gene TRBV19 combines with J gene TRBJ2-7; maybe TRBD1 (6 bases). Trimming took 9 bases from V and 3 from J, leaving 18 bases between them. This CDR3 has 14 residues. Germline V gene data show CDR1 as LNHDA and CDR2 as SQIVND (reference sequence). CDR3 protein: CARGDRPQDYEQYF. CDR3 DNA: TGTGCCAGGGGAGACAGGCCCCAAGACTACGAGCAGTACTTC.

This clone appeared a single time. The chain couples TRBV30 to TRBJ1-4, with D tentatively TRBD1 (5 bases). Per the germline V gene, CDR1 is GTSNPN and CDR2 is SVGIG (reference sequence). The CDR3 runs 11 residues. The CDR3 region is CGWGNNEKLFF. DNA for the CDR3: TGTGGATGGGGGAATAATGAAAAACTGTTTTTT.

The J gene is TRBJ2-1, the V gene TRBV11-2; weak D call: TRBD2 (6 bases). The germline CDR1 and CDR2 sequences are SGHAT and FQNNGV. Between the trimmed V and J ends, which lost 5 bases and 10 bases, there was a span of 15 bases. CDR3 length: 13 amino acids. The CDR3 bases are TGTGCCAGCAGCCCCCCCGGGGGTACCGAGCAGTTCTTC. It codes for CASSPPGGTEQFF.

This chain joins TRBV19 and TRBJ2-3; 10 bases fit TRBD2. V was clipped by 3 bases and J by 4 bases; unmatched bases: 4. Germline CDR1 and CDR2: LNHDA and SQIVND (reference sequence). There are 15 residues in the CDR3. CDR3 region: CASSISGRSADTQYF. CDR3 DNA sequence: TGTGCCAGTAGTATTAGCGGGAGGAGCGCAGATACGCAGTATTTT.

The CDR3 loop reads CASSTSGTPTYEQYF. Written as DNA, the CDR3 is TGTGCCAGCAGTACTAGCGGGACCCCCACCTACGAGCAGTACTTC. The V call is TRBV6-5, the J call TRBJ2-7, with 10 bases aligning to TRBD2. Per germline, CDR1 MNHEY and CDR2 SVGAGI. This CDR3 has 15 residues. Germline trimming cut 5 bases from V and 2 bases from J; bases unmatched to any gene: 6.

CDR3 sequence: CAWSVSRTAMSNQPQHF. CDR3 DNA sequence: TGTGCCTGGAGTGTATCCAGGACAGCCATGAGCAATCAGCCCCAGCATTTT. The V call is TRBV30, the J call TRBJ1-5; perhaps TRBD1 as D (6 bases). Trimming removed 0 bases at V and 1 base at J, with 16 bases between. Germline CDR1 reads GTSNPN; CDR2 reads SVGIG (reference sequence). This CDR3 comprises 17 residues.

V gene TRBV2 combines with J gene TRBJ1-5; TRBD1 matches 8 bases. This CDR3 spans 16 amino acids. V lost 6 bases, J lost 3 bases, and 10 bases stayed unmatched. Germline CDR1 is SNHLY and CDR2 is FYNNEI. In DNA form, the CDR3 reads TGTGCCAGCAGCCGGAGGACAGGGTACGACAATCAGCCCCAGCATTTT. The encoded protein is CASSRRTGYDNQPQHF.

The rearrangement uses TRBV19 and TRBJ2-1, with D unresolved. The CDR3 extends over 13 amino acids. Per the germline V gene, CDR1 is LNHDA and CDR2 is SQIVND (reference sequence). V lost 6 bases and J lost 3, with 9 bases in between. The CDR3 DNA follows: TGTGCCAGTAGCCCCCGGAACTACAATGAGCAGTTCTTC. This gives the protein CASSPRNYNEQFF.